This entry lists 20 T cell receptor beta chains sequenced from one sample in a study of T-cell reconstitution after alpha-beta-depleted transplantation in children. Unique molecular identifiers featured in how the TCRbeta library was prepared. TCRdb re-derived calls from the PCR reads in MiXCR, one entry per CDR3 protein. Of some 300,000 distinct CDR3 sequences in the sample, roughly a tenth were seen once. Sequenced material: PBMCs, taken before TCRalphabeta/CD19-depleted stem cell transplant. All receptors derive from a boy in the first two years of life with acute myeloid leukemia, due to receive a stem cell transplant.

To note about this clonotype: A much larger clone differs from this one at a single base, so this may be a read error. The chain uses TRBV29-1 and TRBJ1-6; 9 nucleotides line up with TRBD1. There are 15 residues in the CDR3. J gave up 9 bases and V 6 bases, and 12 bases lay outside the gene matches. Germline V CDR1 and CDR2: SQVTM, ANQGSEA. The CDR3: CSVRGTGLNGSPLHF. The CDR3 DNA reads TGCAGCGTCCGAGGGACAGGGCTTAACGGTTCACCCCTCCACTTT.

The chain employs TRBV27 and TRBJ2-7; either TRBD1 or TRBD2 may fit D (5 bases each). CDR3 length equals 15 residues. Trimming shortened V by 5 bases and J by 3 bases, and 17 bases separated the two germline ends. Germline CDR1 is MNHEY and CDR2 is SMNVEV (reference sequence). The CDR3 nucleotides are TGTGCCAGCAGTCATCGTGGGGGTTCGGACTACGAGCAGTACTTC. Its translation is CASSHRGGSDYEQYF.

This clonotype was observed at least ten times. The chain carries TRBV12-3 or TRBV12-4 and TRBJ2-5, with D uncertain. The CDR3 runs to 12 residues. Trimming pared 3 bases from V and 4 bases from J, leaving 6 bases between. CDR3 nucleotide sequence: TGTGCCAGCAGTTTTTTGAGAGAGACCCAGTACTTC. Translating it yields CASSFLRETQYF.

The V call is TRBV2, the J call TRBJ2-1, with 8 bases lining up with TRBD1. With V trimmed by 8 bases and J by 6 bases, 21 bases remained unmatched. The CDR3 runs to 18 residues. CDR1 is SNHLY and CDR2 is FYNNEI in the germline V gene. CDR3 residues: CASGAVRGQGALRNEQFF. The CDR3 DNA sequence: TGTGCCAGCGGAGCGGTTAGGGGGCAGGGGGCCCTTCGCAATGAGCAGTTCTTC.

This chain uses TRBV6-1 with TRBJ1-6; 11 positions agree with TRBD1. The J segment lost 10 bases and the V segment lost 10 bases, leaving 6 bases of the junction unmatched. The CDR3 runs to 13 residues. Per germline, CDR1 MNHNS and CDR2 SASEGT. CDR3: CAISGTGGSPLHF. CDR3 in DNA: TGTGCCATCTCTGGGACAGGGGGATCACCCCTCCACTTT.

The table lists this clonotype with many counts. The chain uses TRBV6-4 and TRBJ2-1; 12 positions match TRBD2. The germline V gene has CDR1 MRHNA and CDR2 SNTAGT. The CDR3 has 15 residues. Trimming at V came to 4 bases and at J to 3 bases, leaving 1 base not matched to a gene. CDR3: CASSVGLAGYNEQFF. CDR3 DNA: TGTGCCAGCAGTGTGGGACTAGCGGGCTACAATGAGCAGTTCTTC.

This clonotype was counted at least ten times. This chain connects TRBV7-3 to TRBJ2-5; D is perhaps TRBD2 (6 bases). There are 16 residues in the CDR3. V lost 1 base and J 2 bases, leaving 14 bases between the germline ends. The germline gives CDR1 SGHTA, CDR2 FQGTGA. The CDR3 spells CASSLKPRDLQETQYF. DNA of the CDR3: TGTGCCAGCAGCTTAAAACCTCGGGACTTACAAGAGACCCAGTACTTC. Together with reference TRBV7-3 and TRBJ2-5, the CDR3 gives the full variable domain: GAGVSQTPSNKVTEKGKYVELRCDPISGHTALYWYRQSLGQGPEFLIYFQGTGAADDSGLPNDRFFAVRPEGSVSTLKIQRTERGDSAVYLCASSLKPRDLQETQYFGPGTRLLVL.

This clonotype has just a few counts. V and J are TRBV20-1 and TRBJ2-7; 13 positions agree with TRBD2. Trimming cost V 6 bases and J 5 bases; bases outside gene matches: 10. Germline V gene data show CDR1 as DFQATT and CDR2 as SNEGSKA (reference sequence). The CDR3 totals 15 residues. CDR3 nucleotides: TGCAGTGCCCGAGAACTAGCGGGGGGGCACCACGAGCAGTACTTC. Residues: CSARELAGGHHEQYF.

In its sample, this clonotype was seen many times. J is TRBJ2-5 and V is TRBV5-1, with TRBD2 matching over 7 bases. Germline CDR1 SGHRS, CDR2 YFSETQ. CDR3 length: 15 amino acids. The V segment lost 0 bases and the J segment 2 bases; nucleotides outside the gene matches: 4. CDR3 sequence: CASSLVGLVQETQYF. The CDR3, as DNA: TGCGCCAGCAGCTTGGTTGGACTAGTACAAGAGACCCAGTACTTC.

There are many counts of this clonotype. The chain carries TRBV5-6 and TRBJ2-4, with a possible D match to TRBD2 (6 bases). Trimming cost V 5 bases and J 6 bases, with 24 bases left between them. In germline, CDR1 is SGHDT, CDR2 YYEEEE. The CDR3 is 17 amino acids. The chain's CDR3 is CASSLTTGTGASNIQYF. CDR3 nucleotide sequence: TGTGCCAGCAGTCTCACGACCGGGACTGGTGCCTCAAACATTCAGTACTTC. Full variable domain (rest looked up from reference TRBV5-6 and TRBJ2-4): DAGVTQSPTHLIKTRGQQVTLRCSPKSGHDTVSWYQQALGQGPQFIFQYYEEEERQRGNFPDRFSGHQFPNYSSELNVNALLLGDSALYLCASSLTTGTGASNIQYFGAGTRLSVL.

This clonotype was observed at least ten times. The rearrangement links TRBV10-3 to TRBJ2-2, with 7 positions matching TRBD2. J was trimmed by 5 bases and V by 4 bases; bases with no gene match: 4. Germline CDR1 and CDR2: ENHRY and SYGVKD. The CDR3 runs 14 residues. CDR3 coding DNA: TGTGCCATCAGTGGCTGGGGGGGGACCGGGGAGCTGTTTTTT. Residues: CAISGWGGTGELFF.

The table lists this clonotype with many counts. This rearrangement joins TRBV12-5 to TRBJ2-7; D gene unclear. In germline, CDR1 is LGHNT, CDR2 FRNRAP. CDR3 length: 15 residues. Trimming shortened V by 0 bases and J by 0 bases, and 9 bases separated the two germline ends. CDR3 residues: CASGLVERSSYEQYF. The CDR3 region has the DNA TGTGCTAGTGGTTTGGTAGAAAGAAGCTCCTACGAGCAGTACTTC.

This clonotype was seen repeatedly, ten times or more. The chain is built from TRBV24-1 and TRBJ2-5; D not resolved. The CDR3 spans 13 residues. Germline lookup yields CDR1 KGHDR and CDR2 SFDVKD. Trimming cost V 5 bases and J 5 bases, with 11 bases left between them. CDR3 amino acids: CATSGSSWETQYF. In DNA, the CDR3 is TGTGCCACCAGTGGGTCCAGTTGGGAGACCCAGTACTTC.

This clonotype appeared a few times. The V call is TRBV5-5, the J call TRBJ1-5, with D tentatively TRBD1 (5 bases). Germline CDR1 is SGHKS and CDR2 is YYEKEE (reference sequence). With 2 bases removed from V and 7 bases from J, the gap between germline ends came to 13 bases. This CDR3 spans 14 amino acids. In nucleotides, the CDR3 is TGTGCCAGCAGCTTCCGGGACGCCAAGCAGCCCCAGCATTTT. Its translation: CASSFRDAKQPQHF.

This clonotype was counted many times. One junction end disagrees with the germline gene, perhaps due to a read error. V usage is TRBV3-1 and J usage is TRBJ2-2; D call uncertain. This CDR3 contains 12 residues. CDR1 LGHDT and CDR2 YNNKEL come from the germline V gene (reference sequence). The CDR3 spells CASSKDSGELFF. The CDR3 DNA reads TGTGCCAGCAGCAAAGACTCCGGGGAGCTGTTTTTT.

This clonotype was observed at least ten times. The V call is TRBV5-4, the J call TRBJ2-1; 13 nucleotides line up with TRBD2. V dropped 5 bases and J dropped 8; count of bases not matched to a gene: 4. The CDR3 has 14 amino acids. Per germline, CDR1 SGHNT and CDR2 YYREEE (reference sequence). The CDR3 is CASSGLAGEDEQFF. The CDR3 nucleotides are TGTGCCAGCAGTGGACTAGCGGGAGAGGATGAGCAGTTCTTC.

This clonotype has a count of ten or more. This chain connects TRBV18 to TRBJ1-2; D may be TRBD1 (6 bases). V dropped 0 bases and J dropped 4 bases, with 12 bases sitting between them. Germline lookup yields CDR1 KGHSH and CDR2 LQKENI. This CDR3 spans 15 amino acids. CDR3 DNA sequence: TGTGCCAGCTCACCACCGGTAACAGGGCTCTATGGCTACACCTTC. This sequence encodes CASSPPVTGLYGYTF.

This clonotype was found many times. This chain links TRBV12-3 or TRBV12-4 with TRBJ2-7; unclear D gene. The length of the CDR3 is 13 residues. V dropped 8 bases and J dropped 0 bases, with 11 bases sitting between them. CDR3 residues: CASRSSGSYEQYF. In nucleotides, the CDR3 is TGTGCCAGCCGCTCATCGGGCTCCTACGAGCAGTACTTC.

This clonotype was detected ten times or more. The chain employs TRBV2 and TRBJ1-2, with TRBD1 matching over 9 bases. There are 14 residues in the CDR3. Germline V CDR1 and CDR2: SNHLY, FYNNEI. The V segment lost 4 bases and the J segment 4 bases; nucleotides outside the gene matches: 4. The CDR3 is CASSADRGPYGYTF. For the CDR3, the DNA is TGTGCCAGCAGTGCGGACAGGGGCCCCTATGGCTACACCTTC.

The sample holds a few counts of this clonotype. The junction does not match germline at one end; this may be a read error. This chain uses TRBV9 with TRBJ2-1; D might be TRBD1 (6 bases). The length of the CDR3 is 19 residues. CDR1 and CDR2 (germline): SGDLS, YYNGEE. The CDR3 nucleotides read TGTGTCAGCAGGGAGACAGGTATTCTCCTATATCGCTCCTACAATGAGCAGTTCTTC. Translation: CVSRETGILLYRSYNEQFF.